The 6 T cell receptor beta chains below come from one sample, sequenced in a study of prognosis after radiotherapy for stage I lung cancer. By two-round multiplex PCR, the TCR beta CDR3 was amplified from genomic DNA. First-round PCR amplification was performed with primers specific to each TRBV and TRBJ gene. TCRdb reprocessed the multiplex PCR reads with MiXCR, giving one entry per CDR3 protein. This table holds some 13,000 distinct CDR3 sequences, less than 50% found once. Specimen: PBMCs, collected before or after stereotactic body radiation therapy (not recorded which). The receptors stem from a donor of 50 years or more with non-small cell lung cancer.

At least ten counts were recorded for this clonotype. A much larger clone is a single base away; this may be a read error. The rearrangement joins TRBV30 to TRBJ2-3, with D uncertain. V lost 2 bases and J 2 bases, leaving 14 bases between the germline ends. This CDR3 spans 15 amino acids. Per germline, CDR1 GTSNPN and CDR2 SVGIG (reference sequence). This CDR3 is CAWSSSETHTDTQYF. In DNA, the CDR3 is TGTGCCTGGAGTAGCTCAGAGACACACACAGATACGCAGTATTTT.

The chain is built from TRBV28 and TRBJ2-5; D gene ambiguous. Trimming removed 5 bases at V and 11 bases at J, with 9 bases between. The CDR3 is 10 amino acids. CDR1 MDHEN and CDR2 SYDVKM come from the germline V gene. The CDR3 DNA reads TGTGCCAGCAGTCTCAAGAGACAGTACTTC. Protein: CASSLKRQYF.

This clonotype was recorded at least ten times. V is TRBV10-2 and J is TRBJ1-2, with D perhaps TRBD1 (5 bases). The CDR3 sequence is 13 residues long. CDR1 is WSHSY and CDR2 is SAAADI in the germline V gene. Trimming removed 3 bases from V and 8 bases from J, with 13 bases in between. CDR3 in amino acids: CASSEGALGGYTF. The CDR3 region has the DNA TGCGCCAGCAGTGAAGGGGCCCTGGGGGGCTACACCTTC.

This clonotype was seen once. The rearrangement uses TRBV6-2 or TRBV6-3 and TRBJ2-7, with 10 bases fitting TRBD2. This CDR3 spans 14 amino acids. The junction had 2 bases not matched to a gene; V was cut back by 2 bases and J by 4 bases. Germline V CDR1 and CDR2: MNHEY, SVGEGT. Here the CDR3 reads CASSYGAGGYEQYF. The CDR3 DNA sequence: TGTGCCAGCAGTTACGGAGCGGGAGGGTACGAGCAGTACTTC.

By sample fraction, this clonotype is medium-sized (0.01 to 0.1%). V gene TRBV5-1 combines with J gene TRBJ2-5; no definite D call. Trimming shortened V by 5 bases and J by 1 base, and 3 bases separated the two germline ends. The V gene's germline CDR1 is SGHRS and CDR2 YFSETQ. The CDR3 covers 11 residues. This CDR3 reads CASRSQETQYF. CDR3 nucleotide sequence: TGCGCCAGCAGATCCCAAGAGACCCAGTACTTC.

This clonotype was picked up many times. The DNA for the CDR3 is TGTGCCAGCAGCCATGGAGAGTCACCCTCAGCAGATACGCAGTATTTT. It is translated as CASSHGESPSADTQYF. The rearrangement uses TRBV4-2 and TRBJ2-3; D is ambiguous. Trimming pared 3 bases from V and 4 bases from J, leaving 17 bases between. CDR1 and CDR2 from the germline V gene are LGHNA and YNFKEQ. The CDR3 spans 16 residues.